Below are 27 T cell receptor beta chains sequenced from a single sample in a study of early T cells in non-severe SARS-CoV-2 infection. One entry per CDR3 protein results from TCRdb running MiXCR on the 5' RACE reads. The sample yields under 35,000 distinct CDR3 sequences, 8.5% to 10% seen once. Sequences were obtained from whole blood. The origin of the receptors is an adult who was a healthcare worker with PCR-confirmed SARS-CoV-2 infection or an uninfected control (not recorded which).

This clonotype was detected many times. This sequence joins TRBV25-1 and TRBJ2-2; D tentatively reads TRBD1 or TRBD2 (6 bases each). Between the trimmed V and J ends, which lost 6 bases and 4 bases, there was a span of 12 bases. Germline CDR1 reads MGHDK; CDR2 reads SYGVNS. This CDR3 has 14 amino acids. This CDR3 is CASSGGDGTGELFF. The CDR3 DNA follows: TGTGCCAGCAGCGGGGGCGATGGCACCGGGGAGCTGTTTTTT.

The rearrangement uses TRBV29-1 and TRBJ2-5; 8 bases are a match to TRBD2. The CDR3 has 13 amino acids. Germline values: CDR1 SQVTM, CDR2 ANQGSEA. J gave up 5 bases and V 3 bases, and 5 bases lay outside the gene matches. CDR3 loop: CSVDGGARETQYF. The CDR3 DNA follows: TGCAGCGTTGACGGGGGGGCGCGGGAGACCCAGTACTTC.

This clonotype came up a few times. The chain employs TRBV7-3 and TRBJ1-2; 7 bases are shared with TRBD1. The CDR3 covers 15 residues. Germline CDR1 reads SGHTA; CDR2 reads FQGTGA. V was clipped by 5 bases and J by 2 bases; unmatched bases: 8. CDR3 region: CASSPPGQQNYGYTF. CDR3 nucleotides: TGTGCCAGCAGCCCGCCGGGACAGCAAAACTATGGCTACACCTTC.

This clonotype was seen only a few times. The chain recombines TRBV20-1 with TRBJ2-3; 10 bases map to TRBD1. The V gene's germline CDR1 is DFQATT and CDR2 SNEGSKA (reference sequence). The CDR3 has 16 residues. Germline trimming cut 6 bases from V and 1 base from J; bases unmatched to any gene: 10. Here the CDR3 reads CSAIPMTGGRTDTQYF. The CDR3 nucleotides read TGCAGTGCCATCCCTATGACAGGGGGCCGCACAGATACGCAGTATTTT.

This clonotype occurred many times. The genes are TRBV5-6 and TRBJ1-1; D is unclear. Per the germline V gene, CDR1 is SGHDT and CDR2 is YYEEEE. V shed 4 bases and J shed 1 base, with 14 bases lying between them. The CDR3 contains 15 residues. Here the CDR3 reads CASSPYRFQNTEAFF. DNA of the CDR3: TGTGCCAGCAGCCCCTATAGATTTCAGAACACTGAAGCTTTCTTT.

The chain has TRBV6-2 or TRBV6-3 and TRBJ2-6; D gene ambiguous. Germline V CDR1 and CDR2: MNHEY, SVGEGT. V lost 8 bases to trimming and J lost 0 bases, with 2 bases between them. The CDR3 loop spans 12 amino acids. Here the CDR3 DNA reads TGTGCCAGCGGCTCTGGGGCCAACGTCCTGACTTTC. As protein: CASGSGANVLTF.

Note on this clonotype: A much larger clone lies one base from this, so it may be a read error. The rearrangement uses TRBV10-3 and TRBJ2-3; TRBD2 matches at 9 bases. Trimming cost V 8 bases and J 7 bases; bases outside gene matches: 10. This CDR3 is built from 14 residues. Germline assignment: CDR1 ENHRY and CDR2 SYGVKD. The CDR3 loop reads CAIRRGGEVNTQYF. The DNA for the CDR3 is TGTGCCATCCGTCGCGGGGGGGAGGTAAATACGCAGTATTTT.

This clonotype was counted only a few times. The CDR3 region has the DNA TGTGCCAGCAGCTCCTCCTCCACTAATGAAAAACTGTTTTTT. Its translation is CASSSSSTNEKLFF. This chain connects TRBV5-6 to TRBJ1-4; D ambiguous. Trimming pared 3 bases from V and 2 bases from J, leaving 8 bases between. Germline values: CDR1 SGHDT, CDR2 YYEEEE. This CDR3 has 14 residues.

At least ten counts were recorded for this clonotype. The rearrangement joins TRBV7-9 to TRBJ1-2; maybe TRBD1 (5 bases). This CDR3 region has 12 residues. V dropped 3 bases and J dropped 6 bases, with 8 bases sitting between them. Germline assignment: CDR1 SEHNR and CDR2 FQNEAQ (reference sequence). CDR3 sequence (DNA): TGTGCCAGCAGCTTGACAGTCGATGGCTACACCTTC. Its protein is CASSLTVDGYTF.

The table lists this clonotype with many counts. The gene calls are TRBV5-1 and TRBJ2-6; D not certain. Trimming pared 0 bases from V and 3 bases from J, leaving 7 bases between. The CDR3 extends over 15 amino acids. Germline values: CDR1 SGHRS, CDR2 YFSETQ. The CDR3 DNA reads TGCGCCAGCAGCTTGGATGTTAATGGGGCCAACGTCCTGACTTTC. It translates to CASSLDVNGANVLTF.

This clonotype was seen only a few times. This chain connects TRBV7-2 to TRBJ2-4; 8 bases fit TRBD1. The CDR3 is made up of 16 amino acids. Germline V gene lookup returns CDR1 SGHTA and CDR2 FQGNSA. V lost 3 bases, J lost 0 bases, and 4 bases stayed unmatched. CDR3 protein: CASSLGTGLAKNIQYF. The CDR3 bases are TGTGCCAGCAGCTTGGGGACAGGCCTAGCCAAAAACATTCAGTACTTC.

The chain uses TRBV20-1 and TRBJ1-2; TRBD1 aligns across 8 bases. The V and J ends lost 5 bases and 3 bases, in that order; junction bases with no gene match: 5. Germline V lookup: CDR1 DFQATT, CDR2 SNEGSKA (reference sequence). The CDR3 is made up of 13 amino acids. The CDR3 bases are TGCAGTGCTGGACAGGGAGTAGACTATGGCTACACCTTC. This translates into CSAGQGVDYGYTF.

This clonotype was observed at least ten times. This CDR3 reads CASSSDRADTQYF. In DNA, the CDR3 is TGTGCCAGCAGCTCGGACAGGGCAGATACGCAGTATTTT. The chain uses TRBV7-3 and TRBJ2-3; 8 bases agree with TRBD1. The germline CDR1 and CDR2 sequences are SGHTA and FQGTGA. The J segment lost 4 bases and the V segment lost 4 bases, leaving 1 base of the junction unmatched. The CDR3 spans 13 residues. The full variable domain, its missing parts supplied by reference TRBV7-3 and TRBJ2-3, is GAGVSQTPSNKVTEKGKYVELRCDPISGHTALYWYRQSLGQGPEFLIYFQGTGAADDSGLPNDRFFAVRPEGSVSTLKIQRTERGDSAVYLCASSSDRADTQYFGPGTRLTVL.

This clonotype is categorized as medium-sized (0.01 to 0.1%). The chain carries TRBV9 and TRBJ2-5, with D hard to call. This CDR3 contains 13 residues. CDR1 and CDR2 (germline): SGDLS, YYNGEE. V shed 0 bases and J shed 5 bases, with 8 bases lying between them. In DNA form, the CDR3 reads TGTGCCAGCAGCGTAGCCAGGAGTGAGACCCAGTACTTC. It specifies CASSVARSETQYF.

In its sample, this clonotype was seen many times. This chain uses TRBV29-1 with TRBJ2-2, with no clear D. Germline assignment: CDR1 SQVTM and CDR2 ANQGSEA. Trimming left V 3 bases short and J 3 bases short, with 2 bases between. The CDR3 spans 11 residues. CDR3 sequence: CSVDHTGELFF. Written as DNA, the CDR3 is TGCAGCGTTGACCACACCGGGGAGCTGTTTTTT.

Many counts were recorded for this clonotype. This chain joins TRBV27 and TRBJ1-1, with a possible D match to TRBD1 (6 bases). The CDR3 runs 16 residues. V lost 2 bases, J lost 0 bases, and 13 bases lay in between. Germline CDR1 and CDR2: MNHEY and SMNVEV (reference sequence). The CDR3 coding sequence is TGTGCCAGCAGTTTAAATTTCCGGGACATGAACACTGAAGCTTTCTTT. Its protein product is CASSLNFRDMNTEAFF.

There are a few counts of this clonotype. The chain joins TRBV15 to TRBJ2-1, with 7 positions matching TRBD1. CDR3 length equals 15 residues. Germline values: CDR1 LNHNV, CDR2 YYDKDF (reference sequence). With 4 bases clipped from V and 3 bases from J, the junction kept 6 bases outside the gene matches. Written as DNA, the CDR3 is TGTGCCACCAGCAACGACAGGGAATTCTACAATGAGCAGTTCTTC. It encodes CATSNDREFYNEQFF.

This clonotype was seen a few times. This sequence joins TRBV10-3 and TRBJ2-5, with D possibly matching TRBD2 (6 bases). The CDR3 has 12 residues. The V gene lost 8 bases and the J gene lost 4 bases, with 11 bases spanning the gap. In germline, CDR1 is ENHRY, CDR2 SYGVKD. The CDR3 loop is CAIGRLVETQYF. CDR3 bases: TGTGCCATCGGCAGACTAGTAGAGACCCAGTACTTC.

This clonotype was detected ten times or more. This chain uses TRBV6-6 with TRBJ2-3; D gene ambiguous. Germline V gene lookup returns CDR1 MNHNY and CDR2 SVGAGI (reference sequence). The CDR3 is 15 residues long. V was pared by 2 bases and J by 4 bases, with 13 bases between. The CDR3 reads CASSYGEYNADTQYF. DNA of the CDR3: TGTGCCAGCAGTTACGGGGAATACAATGCAGATACGCAGTATTTT.

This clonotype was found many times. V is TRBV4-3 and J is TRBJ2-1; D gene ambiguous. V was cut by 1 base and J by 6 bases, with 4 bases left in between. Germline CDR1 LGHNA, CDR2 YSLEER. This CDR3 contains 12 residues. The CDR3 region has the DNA TGCGCCAGCAGCCAAGTGGGCAATGAGCAGTTCTTC. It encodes CASSQVGNEQFF.

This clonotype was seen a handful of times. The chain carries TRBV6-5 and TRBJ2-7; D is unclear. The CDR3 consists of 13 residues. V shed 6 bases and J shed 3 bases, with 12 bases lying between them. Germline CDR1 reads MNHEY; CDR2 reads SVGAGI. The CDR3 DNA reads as TGTGCCAGCAGGGACCCCTTGCGCTACGAGCAGTACTTC. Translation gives CASRDPLRYEQYF.

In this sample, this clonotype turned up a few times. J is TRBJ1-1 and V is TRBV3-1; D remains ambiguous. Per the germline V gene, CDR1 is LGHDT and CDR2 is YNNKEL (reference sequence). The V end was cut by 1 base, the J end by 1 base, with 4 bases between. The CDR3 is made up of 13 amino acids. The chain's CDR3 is CASSQAANTEAFF. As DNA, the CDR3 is TGTGCCAGCAGCCAAGCTGCGAACACTGAAGCTTTCTTT.

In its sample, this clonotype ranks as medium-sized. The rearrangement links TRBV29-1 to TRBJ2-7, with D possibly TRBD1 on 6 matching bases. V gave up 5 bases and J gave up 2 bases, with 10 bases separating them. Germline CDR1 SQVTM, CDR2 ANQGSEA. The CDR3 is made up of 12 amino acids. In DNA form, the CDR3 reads TGCAGCGTTATCCGGGACACCTACGAGCAGTACTTC. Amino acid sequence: CSVIRDTYEQYF.

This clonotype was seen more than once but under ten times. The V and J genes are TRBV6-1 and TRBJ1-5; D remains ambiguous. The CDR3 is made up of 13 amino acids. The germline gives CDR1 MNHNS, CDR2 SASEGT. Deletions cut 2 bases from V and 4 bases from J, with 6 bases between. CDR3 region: CASSEYGNQPQHF. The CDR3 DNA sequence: TGTGCCAGCAGTGAATACGGAAATCAGCCCCAGCATTTT.

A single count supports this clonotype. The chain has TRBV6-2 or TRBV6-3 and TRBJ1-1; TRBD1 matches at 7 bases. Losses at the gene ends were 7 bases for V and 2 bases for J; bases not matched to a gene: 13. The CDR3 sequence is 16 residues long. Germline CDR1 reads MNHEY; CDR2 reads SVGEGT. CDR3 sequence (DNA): TGTGCCAGCAATTCACAGGGGAACGGAAAAAACACTGAAGCTTTCTTT. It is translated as CASNSQGNGKNTEAFF.

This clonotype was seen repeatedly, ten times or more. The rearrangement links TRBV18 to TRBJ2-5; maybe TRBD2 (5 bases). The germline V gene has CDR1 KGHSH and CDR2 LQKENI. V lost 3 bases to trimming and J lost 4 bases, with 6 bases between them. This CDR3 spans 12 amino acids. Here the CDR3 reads CASSPEAETQYF. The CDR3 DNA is TGTGCCAGCTCACCGGAGGCAGAGACCCAGTACTTC.

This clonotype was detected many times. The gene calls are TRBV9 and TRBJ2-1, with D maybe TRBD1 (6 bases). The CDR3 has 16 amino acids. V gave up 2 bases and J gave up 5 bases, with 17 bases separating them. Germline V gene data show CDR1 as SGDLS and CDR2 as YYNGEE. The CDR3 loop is CASSVEFHRANNEQFF. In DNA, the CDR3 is TGTGCCAGCAGCGTCGAGTTCCACAGGGCCAACAATGAGCAGTTCTTC.